Listed below are T cell receptor beta chains from one sample, sequenced in a study of shared clonotypes between healthy human individuals. The table came from immunoSEQ multiplex PCR; TCRdb's copy has only in-frame clones and leaves some out. The top ten clones hold less than 0.06% of a sample with roughly 530,000 clones, 90% to 97% of them seen once. Sequenced sample: naive CD4+ T cells sorted from blood. Receptor source: a woman aged 25 to 39 in good health. CDR3s include the opening cysteine and the closing phenylalanine or tryptophan. Each record gives: CDR3 protein, CDR3 DNA, D gene, CDR3 length, J gene, clone size, V gene. The D gene is left open where the match is weak. Size tells how often a clone was seen (once, few, many) or the class of an expanded clone, and some rows leave it out.

CATSRDYRTGGNYGYTF,TGTGCCACCAGCAGAGATTACCGAACAGGGGGAAACTATGGCTACACCTTC,TRBD1,17,TRBJ1-2,.,TRBV15
CAWKELATSSYEQYF,TGTGCCTGGAAAGAACTAGCGACTAGCTCCTACGAGCAGTACTTC,TRBD2,15,TRBJ2-7,once,TRBV30
CASSIAPRGQGATGELFF,TGTGCCAGTAGTATAGCCCCTCGAGGACAGGGGGCCACCGGGGAGCTGTTTTTT,TRBD1,18,TRBJ2-2,.,TRBV19
CASSEALWADYGYTF,TGTGCCAGCAGTGAAGCGCTTTGGGCGGACTATGGCTACACCTTC,.,15,TRBJ1-2,.,TRBV6-1
CASNPSGLRGYNEQFF,TGTGCCAGCAACCCATCGGGTTTGAGGGGGTACAATGAGCAGTTCTTC,.,16,TRBJ2-1,.,TRBV11-2
CASSKAGEVGEQFF,TGCGCCAGCAGCAAAGCGGGAGAGGTGGGTGAGCAGTTCTTC,TRBD2,14,TRBJ2-1,.,TRBV5-1
CASSLQLAGGEEQYF,TGTGCCAGCAGCTTACAACTAGCGGGAGGGGAGGAGCAGTACTTC,TRBD2,15,TRBJ2-7,once,TRBV6-6
CASFQGRNTEAFF,TGTGCCAGCTTTCAGGGGCGAAACACTGAAGCTTTCTTT,.,13,TRBJ1-1,once,TRBV2
CASKGYTF,TGCGCCAGCAAAGGCTACACCTTC,.,8,TRBJ1-2,.,TRBV4-1
CASSPAGTSGNYEQYF,TGTGCCAGCAGTCCAGCCGGGACTAGCGGAAACTACGAGCAGTACTTC,TRBD2,16,TRBJ2-7,once,TRBV28
CSVGWQTYEQYF,TGCAGCGTTGGTTGGCAAACCTACGAGCAGTACTTC,.,12,TRBJ2-7,.,TRBV29-1
CASSQDSAADTQYF,TGTGCCAGCAGCCAAGATTCGGCGGCAGATACGCAGTATTTT,.,14,TRBJ2-3,.,TRBV4-2
CASRGEGRYGYTF,TGTGCCAGCAGAGGGGAAGGGAGATATGGCTACACCTTC,.,13,TRBJ1-2,.,TRBV27
CASSSQGVEQYF,TGTGCCAGCAGCTCACAGGGGGTCGAGCAGTACTTC,TRBD1,12,TRBJ2-7,.,TRBV6-1
CASSSGTSGFGGADTQYF,TGTGCCAGCAGCTCCGGGACTAGCGGGTTTGGTGGTGCAGATACGCAGTATTTT,TRBD2,18,TRBJ2-3,.,TRBV7-2
CASSSRLIMNTEAFF,TGTGCCAGCAGCTCTCGACTGATAATGAACACTGAAGCTTTCTTT,.,15,TRBJ1-1,.,TRBV7-2
CASSPGESPTSGELFF,TGTGCCAGCAGCCCCGGGGAAAGCCCTACCTCCGGGGAGCTGTTTTTT,.,16,TRBJ2-2,.,TRBV7-9
CASSLEGGSYGYTF,TGTGCCAGCAGTTTGGAGGGAGGAAGCTATGGCTACACCTTC,.,14,TRBJ1-2,.,TRBV28
CASRHTSGRKETQYF,TGTGCCAGCAGGCACACTAGCGGGAGAAAAGAGACCCAGTACTTC,TRBD2,15,TRBJ2-5,.,TRBV28
CASSLGGDLNEQFF,TGTGCCAGCAGTTTAGGCGGAGACTTGAATGAGCAGTTCTTC,.,14,TRBJ2-1,.,TRBV28
CASSPRAGDTQYF,TGCGCCAGCAGCCCAAGGGCGGGGGATACGCAGTATTTT,.,13,TRBJ2-3,.,TRBV4-1
CASSAVHRGGRYGYTF,TGTGCCAGCAGCGCCGTACACAGGGGCGGAAGATATGGCTACACCTTC,TRBD1,16,TRBJ1-2,.,TRBV5-4
CASSIRTGDASGNTIYF,TGTGCCAGTAGTATAAGAACAGGGGACGCCTCTGGAAACACCATATATTTT,TRBD1,17,TRBJ1-3,.,TRBV19
CAIRPAEDRGRNEQFF,TGTGCCATCAGGCCCGCAGAGGACAGGGGGCGGAATGAGCAGTTCTTC,TRBD1,16,TRBJ2-1,.,TRBV10-3
CASSQDYTDTQYF,TGTGCCAGCAGTCAGGACTACACAGATACGCAGTATTTT,.,13,TRBJ2-3,.,TRBV6-5
CASSRDLYGYTF,TGTGCCAGTAGTAGGGACCTCTATGGCTACACCTTC,.,12,TRBJ1-2,.,TRBV19
CASSLAPYYGYTF,TGTGCCAGCAGCTTAGCCCCATACTATGGCTACACCTTC,.,13,TRBJ1-2,.,TRBV7-2
CASSVGEKLFF,TGTGCCAGCAGTGTTGGAGAAAAACTGTTTTTT,.,11,TRBJ1-4,.,TRBV2
CASSLSGGVGNTEAFF,TGCGCCAGCAGCCTAAGCGGGGGCGTTGGGAACACTGAAGCTTTCTTT,.,16,TRBJ1-1,.,TRBV4-1